This T cell receptor (beta chain) came from a study of blood T cell repertoires in COVID-19. V was trimmed by 5 bases and J by 5 bases, leaving 21 bases between them. This CDR3 has 16 residues. Germline CDR1 reads LNHDA; CDR2 reads SQIVND (reference sequence). TCRdb's copy holds only in-frame clones and misses some; the assay was immunoSEQ multiplex PCR. The sample comprises about 98,000 clones, almost 80% of which are singletons, and around 9.8% rests with the top ten. Sequencing was done on a sample of peripheral blood. This sequence originates from a man aged 55-75 years with active or convalescent COVID-19. The chain joins TRBV19 to TRBJ2-5, with a weak D call TRBD2 (5 bases). CDR3 sequence reads: CASSARASGGRETQYF. As DNA, the CDR3 is TGTGCCAGTAGTGCCCGGGCAAGCGGAGGACGGGAGACCCAGTACTTC.